Sequencing of this TCR beta chain was carried out in a study of OX40 agonist ivuxolimab in advanced cancers. The CDR3 has 16 amino acids. The germline V gene encodes CDR1 LGHNA and CDR2 YSLEER. The J segment lost 8 bases and the V segment lost 0 bases, leaving 6 bases of the junction unmatched. This clone has more than one count but fewer than ten. Produced via immunoSEQ multiplex PCR; TCRdb's table is partial and in-frame only. This table has some 77,000 clones, around 87% appearing once. The specimen was CD4+ or CD8+ T cells sorted from blood, collected in a trial of the OX40 agonist ivuxolimab. This receptor was obtained from an adult with an advanced solid tumor such as melanoma, head and neck, liver or kidney cancer. V is TRBV4-3 and J is TRBJ2-1; 11 bases fit TRBD1. The CDR3 region has the DNA TGCGCCAGCAGCCAAGAAAGGACAGGGGGCTCGGATGAGCAGTTCTTC. This encodes CASSQERTGGSDEQFF.